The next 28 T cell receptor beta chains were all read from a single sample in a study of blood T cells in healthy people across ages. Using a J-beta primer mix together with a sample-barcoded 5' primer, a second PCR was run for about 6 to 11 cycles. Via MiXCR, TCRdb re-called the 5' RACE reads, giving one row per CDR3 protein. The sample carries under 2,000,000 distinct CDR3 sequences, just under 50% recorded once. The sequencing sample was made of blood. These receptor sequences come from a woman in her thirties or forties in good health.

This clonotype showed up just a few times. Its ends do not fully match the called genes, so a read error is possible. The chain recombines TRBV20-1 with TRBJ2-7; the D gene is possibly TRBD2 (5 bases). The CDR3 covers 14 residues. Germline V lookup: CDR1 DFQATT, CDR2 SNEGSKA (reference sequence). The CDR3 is CSARGLEESYEQYF. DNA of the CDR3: TGCAGTGCCAGAGGGCTGGAAGAATCCTACGAGCAGTACTTC.

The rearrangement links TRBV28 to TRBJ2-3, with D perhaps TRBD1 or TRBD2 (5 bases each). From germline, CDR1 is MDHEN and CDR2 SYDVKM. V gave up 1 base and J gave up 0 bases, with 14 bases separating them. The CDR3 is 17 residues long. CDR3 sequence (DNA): TGTGCCAGCAGTTTATCGGGGCGGCCCTCTAGCACAGATACGCAGTATTTT. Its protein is CASSLSGRPSSTDTQYF.

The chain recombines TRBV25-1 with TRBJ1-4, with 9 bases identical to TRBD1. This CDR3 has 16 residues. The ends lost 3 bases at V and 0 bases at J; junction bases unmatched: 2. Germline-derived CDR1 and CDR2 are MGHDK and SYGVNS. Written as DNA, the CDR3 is TGTGCCAGCAGTGATGACAGGGGGACAACTAATGAAAAACTGTTTTTT. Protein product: CASSDDRGTTNEKLFF.

In nucleotides, the CDR3 is TGTGCCAGCAGCTCGAACCGGGCCTTCCCTAGCTCCTACGAGCAGTACTTC. Amino acid sequence: CASSSNRAFPSSYEQYF. This chain connects TRBV6-6 to TRBJ2-7; D unclear. CDR3 length: 17 residues. Trimming left V 6 bases short and J 0 bases short, with 21 bases between. Per the germline V gene, CDR1 is MNHNY and CDR2 is SVGAGI (reference sequence).

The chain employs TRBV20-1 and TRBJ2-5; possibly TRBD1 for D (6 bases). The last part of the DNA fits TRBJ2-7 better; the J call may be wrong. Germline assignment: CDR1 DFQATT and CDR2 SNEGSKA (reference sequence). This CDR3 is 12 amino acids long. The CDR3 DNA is TGCAGTGCTACAAGGGGGACGTGCGAGCAGTACTTC. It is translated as CSATRGTCEQYF.

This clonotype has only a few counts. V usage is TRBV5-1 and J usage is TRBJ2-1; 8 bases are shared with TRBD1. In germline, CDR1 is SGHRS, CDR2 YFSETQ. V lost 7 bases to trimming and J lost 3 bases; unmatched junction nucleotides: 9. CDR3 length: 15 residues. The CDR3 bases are TGCGCCAGCGCCATAGGGGGACAGGTCTACAATGAGCAGTTCTTC. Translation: CASAIGGQVYNEQFF.

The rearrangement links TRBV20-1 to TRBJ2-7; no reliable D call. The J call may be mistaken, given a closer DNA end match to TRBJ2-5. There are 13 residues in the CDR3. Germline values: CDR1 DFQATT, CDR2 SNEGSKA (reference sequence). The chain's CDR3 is CSARGKNQETQYF. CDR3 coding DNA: TGCAGTGCTAGAGGGAAGAATCAGGAGACCCAGTACTTC.

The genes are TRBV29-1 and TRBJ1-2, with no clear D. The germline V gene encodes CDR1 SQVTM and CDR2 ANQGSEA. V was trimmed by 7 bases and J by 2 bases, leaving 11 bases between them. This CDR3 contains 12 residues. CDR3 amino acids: CSATRSNYGYTF. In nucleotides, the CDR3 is TGCAGCGCCACCCGTTCCAACTATGGCTACACCTTC.

The CDR3 loop reads CASSPGGSPLHF. The CDR3, as DNA: TGTGCCAGCAGCCCGGGAGGGTCACCCCTCCACTTT. This chain connects TRBV12-3 or TRBV12-4 to TRBJ1-6; no firm D call. The CDR3 sequence is 12 residues long. Trimming took 6 bases from V and 10 from J, leaving 10 bases between them.

The CDR3 bases are TGTGCCACCAGCCCTGATAATGCGGGACACCTATTCAGCGACGAGCAGTACTTC. Protein product: CATSPDNAGHLFSDEQYF. The rearrangement uses TRBV15 and TRBJ2-5; D may correspond to TRBD1 or TRBD2 (6 bases each). The DNA end is more similar to TRBJ2-7, so the J call may be wrong. Germline CDR1 is LNHNV and CDR2 is YYDKDF (reference sequence). The CDR3 is made up of 18 amino acids.

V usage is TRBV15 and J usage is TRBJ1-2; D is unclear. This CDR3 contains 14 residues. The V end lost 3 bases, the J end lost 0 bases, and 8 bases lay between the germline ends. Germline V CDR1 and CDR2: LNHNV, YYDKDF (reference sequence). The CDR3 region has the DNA TGTGCCACCAGCAGTGAAGTAGCTAACTATGGCTACACCTTC. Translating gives CATSSEVANYGYTF. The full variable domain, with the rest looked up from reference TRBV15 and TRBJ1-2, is DAMVIQNPRYQVTQFGKPVTLSCSQTLNHNVMYWYQQKSSQAPKLLFHYYDKDFNNEADTPDNFQSRRPNTSFCFLDIRSPGLGDTAMYLCATSSEVANYGYTFGSGTRLTVV.

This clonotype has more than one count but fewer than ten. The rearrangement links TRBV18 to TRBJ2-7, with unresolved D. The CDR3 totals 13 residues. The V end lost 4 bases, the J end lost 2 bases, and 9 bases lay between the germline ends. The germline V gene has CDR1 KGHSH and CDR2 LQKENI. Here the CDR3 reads CASSLVEAYEQYF. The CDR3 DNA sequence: TGTGCCAGCTCACTGGTAGAGGCCTACGAGCAGTACTTC.

CDR3 residues: CSASPFGANVLTF. In DNA form, the CDR3 reads TGCAGTGCTAGTCCCTTTGGGGCCAACGTCCTGACTTTC. The chain is built from TRBV20-1 and TRBJ2-6; D gene ambiguous. The CDR3 runs to 13 residues. V lost 3 bases to trimming and J lost 3 bases, with 6 bases between them. Germline values: CDR1 DFQATT, CDR2 SNEGSKA (reference sequence).

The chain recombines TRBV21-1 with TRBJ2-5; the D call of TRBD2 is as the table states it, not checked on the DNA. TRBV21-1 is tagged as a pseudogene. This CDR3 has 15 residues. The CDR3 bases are TGTGCCAGCAGCAAATATCGGAGGACGCCAGAGACCCAGTACTTC. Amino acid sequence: CASSKYRRTPETQYF.

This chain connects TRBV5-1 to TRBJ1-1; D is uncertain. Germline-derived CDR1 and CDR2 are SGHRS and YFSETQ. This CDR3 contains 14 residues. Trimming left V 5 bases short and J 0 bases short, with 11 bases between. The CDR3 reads CASSGQRLNTEAFF. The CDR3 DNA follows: TGCGCCAGCAGTGGGCAGCGCCTGAACACTGAAGCTTTCTTT.

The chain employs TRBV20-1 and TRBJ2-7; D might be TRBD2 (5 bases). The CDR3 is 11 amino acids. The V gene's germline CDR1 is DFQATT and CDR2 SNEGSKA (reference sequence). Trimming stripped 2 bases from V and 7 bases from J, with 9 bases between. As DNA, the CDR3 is TGCAGTGCTAGAATCGGGAATGAGCAGTACTTC. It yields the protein CSARIGNEQYF.

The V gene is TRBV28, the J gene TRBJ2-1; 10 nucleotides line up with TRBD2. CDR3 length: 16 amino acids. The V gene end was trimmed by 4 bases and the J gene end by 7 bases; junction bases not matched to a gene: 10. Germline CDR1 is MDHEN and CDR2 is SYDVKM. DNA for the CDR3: TGTGCCAGCAGTTCAGTAGCGGGGGGACTTACTAATGAGCAGTTCTTC. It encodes CASSSVAGGLTNEQFF.

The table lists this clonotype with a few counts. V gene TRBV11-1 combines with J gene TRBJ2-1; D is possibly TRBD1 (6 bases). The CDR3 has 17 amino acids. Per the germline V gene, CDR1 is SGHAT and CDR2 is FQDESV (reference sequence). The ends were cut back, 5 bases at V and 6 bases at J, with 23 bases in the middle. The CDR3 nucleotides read TGTGCCAGCAGCCGACACAGTCCAGGGGTCGGGCCCAATGAGCAGTTCTTC. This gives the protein CASSRHSPGVGPNEQFF.

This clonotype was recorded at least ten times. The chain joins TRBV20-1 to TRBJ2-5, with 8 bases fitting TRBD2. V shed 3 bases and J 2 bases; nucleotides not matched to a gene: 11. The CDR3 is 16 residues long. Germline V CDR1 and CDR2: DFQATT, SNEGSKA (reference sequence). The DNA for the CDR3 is TGCAGTGCTAGGGAGCAGTCGGGGGGGGATCAAGAGACCCAGTACTTC. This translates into CSAREQSGGDQETQYF.

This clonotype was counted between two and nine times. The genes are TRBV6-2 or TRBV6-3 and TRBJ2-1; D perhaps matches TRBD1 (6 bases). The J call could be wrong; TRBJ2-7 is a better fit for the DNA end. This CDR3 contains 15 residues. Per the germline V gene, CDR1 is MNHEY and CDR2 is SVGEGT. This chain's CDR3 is CASSGPQGTYNEQYF. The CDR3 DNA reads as TGTGCCAGCAGTGGTCCACAGGGCACCTACAATGAGCAGTACTTC.

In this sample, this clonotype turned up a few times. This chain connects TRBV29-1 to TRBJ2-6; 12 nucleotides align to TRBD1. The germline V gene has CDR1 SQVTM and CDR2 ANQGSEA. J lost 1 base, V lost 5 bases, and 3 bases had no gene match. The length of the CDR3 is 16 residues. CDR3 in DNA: TGCAGCGTTCGGGACAGGGGGCCATCTGGGGCCAACGTCCTGACTTTC. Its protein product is CSVRDRGPSGANVLTF. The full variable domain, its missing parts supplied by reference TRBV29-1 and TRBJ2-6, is SAVISQKPSRDICQRGTSLTIQCQVDSQVTMMFWYRQQPGQSLTLIATANQGSEATYESGFVIDKFPISRPNLTFSTLTVSNMSPEDSSIYLCSVRDRGPSGANVLTFGAGSRLTVL.

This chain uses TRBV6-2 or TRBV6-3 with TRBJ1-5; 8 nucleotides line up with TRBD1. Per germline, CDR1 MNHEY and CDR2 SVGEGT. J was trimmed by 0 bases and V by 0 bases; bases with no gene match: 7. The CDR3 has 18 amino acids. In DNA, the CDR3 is TGTGCCAGCAGTTACTCGAGTCAGGGGGCCCGTAGCAATCAGCCCCAGCATTTT. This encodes CASSYSSQGARSNQPQHF.

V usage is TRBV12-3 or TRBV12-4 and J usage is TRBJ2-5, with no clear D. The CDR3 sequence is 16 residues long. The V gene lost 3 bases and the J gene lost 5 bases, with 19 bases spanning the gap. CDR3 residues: CASSFLPIPVGETQYF. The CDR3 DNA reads TGTGCCAGCAGTTTTTTGCCGATCCCGGTTGGGGAGACCCAGTACTTC.

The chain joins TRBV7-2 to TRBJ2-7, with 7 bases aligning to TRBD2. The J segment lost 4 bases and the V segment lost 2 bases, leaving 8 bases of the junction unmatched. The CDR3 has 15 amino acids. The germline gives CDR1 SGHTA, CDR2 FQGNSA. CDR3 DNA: TGTGCCAGCAGCTTACCAGGCAGGGAGGGTTACGAGCAGTACTTC. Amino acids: CASSLPGREGYEQYF. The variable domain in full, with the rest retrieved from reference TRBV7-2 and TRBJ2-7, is GAGVSQSPSNKVTEKGKDVELRCDPISGHTALYWYRQSLGQGLEFLIYFQGNSAPDKSGLPSDRFSAERTGGSVSTLTIQRTQQEDSAVYLCASSLPGREGYEQYFGPGTRLTVT.

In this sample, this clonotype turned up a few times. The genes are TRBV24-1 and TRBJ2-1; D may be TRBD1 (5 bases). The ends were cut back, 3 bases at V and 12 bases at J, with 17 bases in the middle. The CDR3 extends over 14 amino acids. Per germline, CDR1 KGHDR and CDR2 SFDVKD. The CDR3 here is CATSDIYLTARQFF. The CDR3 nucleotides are TGTGCCACCAGTGATATTTATCTGACAGCCAGGCAGTTCTTC.

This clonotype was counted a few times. The CDR3 region is CATRGVGANVLTF. CDR3 DNA: TGTGCCACCCGGGGGGTTGGGGCCAACGTCCTGACTTTC. The chain recombines TRBV7-2 with TRBJ2-6, with 7 bases matching TRBD2. CDR1 SGHTA and CDR2 FQGNSA come from the germline V gene. The trim removed 10 bases at V and 3 bases at J, leaving 3 bases unmatched. The CDR3 consists of 13 residues.

Here the CDR3 reads CASSLGRSPGGTYF. Here the CDR3 DNA reads TGTGCCAGCAGCTTGGGGAGGAGTCCGGGGGGGACGTACTTC. V usage is TRBV7-9 and J usage is TRBJ2-5; the match to TRBD2 covers 8 bases. Looked up from germline, CDR1 is SEHNR and CDR2 is FQNEAQ (reference sequence). Trimming removed 3 bases from V and 13 bases from J; junction bases left unmatched: 13. This CDR3 is built from 14 residues.

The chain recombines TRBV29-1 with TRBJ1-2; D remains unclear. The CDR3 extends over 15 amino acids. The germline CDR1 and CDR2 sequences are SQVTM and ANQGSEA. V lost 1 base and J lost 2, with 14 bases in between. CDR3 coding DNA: TGCAGCGTTGAAGGTCAAGGACCGACGAACTATGGCTACACCTTC. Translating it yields CSVEGQGPTNYGYTF.